Sequencing of this TCR beta chain was carried out in a study of blood T cell repertoires in COVID-19. TCRdb keeps only in-frame clones here, not all; method: immunoSEQ multiplex PCR. The profile shows 150,000 or so clones, roughly 80% of them singletons. Remarks on this clone: Other nucleotide sequences in the sample specify the same CDR3.

This TCR was recovered from a man aged 45-65 years who had recovered from COVID-19. Sequences were obtained from PBMCs or T cells enriched from blood (not recorded which).

The CDR3 spells CATSREGLNTGELFF. The CDR3 DNA follows: TGTGCCACCAGCAGAGAGGGACTGAACACCGGGGAGCTGTTTTTT. This rearrangement joins TRBV15 to TRBJ2-2; weak D call: TRBD2 (6 bases). The CDR3 extends over 15 amino acids. Trimming removed 0 bases at V and 1 base at J, with 6 bases between. CDR1 is LNHNV and CDR2 is YYDKDF in the germline V gene (reference sequence).